The sequence of this TCR beta chain was determined in a study of lymphopenia after photon versus proton radiotherapy. Study-wide results and limits: After the lymphocyte nadir, photon-treated repertoires showed oligoclonal expansion, especially of CD8+ Temra cells. Relative stability marked proton patients; photon patients lost diversity and naive cells.

The germline gives CDR1 SGHAT, CDR2 FQNNGV. The CDR3 consists of 15 residues. V shed 1 base, J shed 5 bases, and the junction held 4 bases outside the gene matches. Points on this clone: The antigen is unknown.

Produced via immunoSEQ multiplex PCR; TCRdb's table is partial and in-frame only. The sample lists roughly 150,000 clones, more than 85% occurring once. The sample in question was peripheral blood, obtained from a patient treated with photon-based radiotherapy. This chain joins TRBV11-2 and TRBJ2-5, with TRBD2 identical over 10 bases. The receptor's source is a man in his fifties with gastric cancer. The CDR3 loop is CASSLAGTSVETQYF. The CDR3 nucleotides are TGTGCCAGCAGCTTAGCCGGGACTAGCGTTGAGACCCAGTACTTC.